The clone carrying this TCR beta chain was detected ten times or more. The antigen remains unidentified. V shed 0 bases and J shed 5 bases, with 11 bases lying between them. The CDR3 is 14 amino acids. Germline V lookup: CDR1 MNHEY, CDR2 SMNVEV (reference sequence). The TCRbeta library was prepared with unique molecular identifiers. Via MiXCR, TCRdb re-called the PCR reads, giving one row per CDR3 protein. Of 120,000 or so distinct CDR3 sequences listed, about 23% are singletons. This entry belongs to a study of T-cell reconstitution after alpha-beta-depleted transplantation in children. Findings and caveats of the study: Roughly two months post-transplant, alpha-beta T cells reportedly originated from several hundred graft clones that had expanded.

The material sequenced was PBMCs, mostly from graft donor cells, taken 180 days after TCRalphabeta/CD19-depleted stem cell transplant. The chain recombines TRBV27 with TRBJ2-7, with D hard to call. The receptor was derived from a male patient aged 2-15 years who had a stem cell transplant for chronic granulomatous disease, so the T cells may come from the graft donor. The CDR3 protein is CASSLSPSSHEQYF. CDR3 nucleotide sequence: TGTGCCAGCAGTTTATCACCCTCGTCCCACGAGCAGTACTTC.